The 23 T cell receptor beta chains below were found in one sample sequenced in a study of cytomegalovirus exposure and HLA in healthy donors. The PCR used 60 Vbeta and 13 Jbeta primers. Repertoires were generated with immunoSEQ multiplex PCR, while TCRdb's copy carries only in-frame clones and drops some. The table includes approximately 150,000 clones, approximately 78% detected once. The sample comprised PBMCs. The receptors here all came from a human donor in good health.

This clone has a handful of counts. The rearrangement uses TRBV7-9 and TRBJ1-3; D gene uncertain. Germline-derived CDR1 and CDR2 are SEHNR and FQNEAQ (reference sequence). Trimming shortened V by 1 base and J by 0 bases, and 10 bases separated the two germline ends. The CDR3 extends over 16 amino acids. The CDR3 DNA is TGTGCCAGCAGCTTAGGGGGAGTCTACTCTGGAAACACCATATATTTT. This sequence encodes CASSLGGVYSGNTIYF.

This rearrangement joins TRBV29-1 to TRBJ2-1, with D tentatively TRBD1 (5 bases). V gave up 4 bases and J gave up 2 bases, with 15 bases separating them. This CDR3 is built from 15 residues. The germline V gene has CDR1 SQVTM and CDR2 ANQGSEA. The CDR3 DNA reads as TGCAGCGTTGTCCCCATGAACAGGCCCTACAATGAGCAGTTCTTC. It encodes CSVVPMNRPYNEQFF.

This clone was picked up a small number of times. V is TRBV9 and J is TRBJ1-2; the D gene is possibly TRBD1 (6 bases). Between the trimmed V and J ends, which lost 3 bases and 4 bases, there was a span of 13 bases. The germline CDR1 and CDR2 sequences are SGDLS and YYNGEE. The CDR3 sequence is 14 residues long. The CDR3: CASSGGQTSYGYTF. CDR3 DNA sequence: TGTGCCAGCAGCGGCGGACAGACATCCTATGGCTACACCTTC.

The chain employs TRBV2 and TRBJ1-6, with D possibly TRBD1 on 5 matching bases. Germline V lookup: CDR1 SNHLY, CDR2 FYNNEI. The CDR3 contains 14 residues. The V and J ends lost 4 bases and 5 bases respectively, with 9 bases between them. CDR3 nucleotide sequence: TGTGCCAGCAGTGGGACACGGAATAATTCACCCCTCCACTTT. This translates into CASSGTRNNSPLHF.

This clone was detected only once. The chain links TRBV18 to TRBJ1-6, with 7 bases matching TRBD1. CDR1 KGHSH and CDR2 LQKENI come from the germline V gene. V dropped 4 bases and J dropped 7; count of bases not matched to a gene: 4. This CDR3 region has 14 residues. Here the CDR3 reads CASSLQDRNSPLHF. CDR3 coding DNA: TGTGCCAGCTCACTTCAGGACAGGAATTCACCCCTCCACTTT.

The rearrangement joins TRBV4-1 to TRBJ2-3, with TRBD1 identical over 9 bases. V lost 9 bases and J lost 1; bases outside the gene matches: 14. From germline, CDR1 is MGHRA and CDR2 YSYEKL. The CDR3 covers 17 residues. CDR3 in DNA: TGCGCCAGTCAACCAAGGATATGGGACAGGGGCACAGATACGCAGTATTTT. Translated, it gives CASQPRIWDRGTDTQYF.

CDR3 sequence reads: CASRRWRQGTYEQYF. In nucleotides, the CDR3 is TGTGCCAGCAGGCGATGGAGACAGGGAACCTACGAGCAGTACTTC. The rearrangement uses TRBV6-5 and TRBJ2-7, with 7 bases aligning to TRBD1. CDR1 is MNHEY and CDR2 is SVGAGI in the germline V gene. The CDR3 has 15 residues. Germline trimming cut 6 bases from V and 2 bases from J; bases unmatched to any gene: 10.

The chain uses TRBV11-2 and TRBJ2-5; tentative D call: TRBD2 (5 bases). Between the trimmed V and J ends, which lost 3 bases and 3 bases, there was a span of 8 bases. CDR3 length equals 13 residues. Germline V gene sequence: CDR1 SGHAT, CDR2 FQNNGV. The DNA for the CDR3 is TGTGCCAGCAGCTTCGGGGAGAAAGAGACCCAGTACTTC. Translating it yields CASSFGEKETQYF.

This clone has only a few counts. CDR3 in DNA: TGTGCCAGCAGCTTAGGCGGGAGAAGCACAGATACGCAGTATTTT. It specifies CASSLGGRSTDTQYF. The V gene is TRBV11-2, the J gene TRBJ2-3, with TRBD2 matching over 7 bases. This CDR3 contains 15 residues. Looked up from germline, CDR1 is SGHAT and CDR2 is FQNNGV. J lost 0 bases, V lost 1 base, and 1 base had no gene match.

The chain carries TRBV2 and TRBJ2-7, with 9 bases that match TRBD2. Germline CDR1 and CDR2: SNHLY and FYNNEI. After removal of 6 bases from V and 0 bases from J, the junction contained 9 bases not matched to a gene. This CDR3 spans 16 amino acids. This CDR3 is CASRSSGGLPSYEQYF. The CDR3, as DNA: TGTGCCAGCAGATCGAGCGGGGGGCTCCCCTCCTACGAGCAGTACTTC.

CDR3 protein: CASSSLDRGMNTEAFF. The CDR3, as DNA: TGTGCCAGCAGCTCCCTCGACAGGGGGATGAACACTGAAGCTTTCTTT. V is TRBV11-2 and J is TRBJ1-1; TRBD1 aligns across 9 bases. V lost 4 bases and J lost 0; bases outside the gene matches: 6. Per germline, CDR1 SGHAT and CDR2 FQNNGV. The CDR3 loop spans 16 amino acids.

The J gene is TRBJ2-3, the V gene TRBV7-9, with TRBD2 identical over 7 bases. The germline CDR1 and CDR2 sequences are SEHNR and FQNEAQ (reference sequence). V lost 5 bases to trimming and J lost 2 bases; unmatched junction nucleotides: 4. CDR3 length: 14 residues. CDR3 region: CASSPGTITDTQYF. The CDR3 DNA is TGTGCCAGCAGCCCCGGGACTATCACAGATACGCAGTATTTT. Full variable domain (outside the CDR3, taken from reference TRBV7-9 and TRBJ2-3): DTGVSQNPRHKITKRGQNVTFRCDPISEHNRLYWYRQTLGQGPEFLTYFQNEAQLEKSRLLSDRFSAERPKGSFSTLEIQRTEQGDSAMYLCASSPGTITDTQYFGPGTRLTVL.

On this clone itself: An end of the junction does not agree with germline; a read error may underlie this. J is TRBJ2-7 and V is TRBV6-5; 8 nucleotides match TRBD1. The CDR3 extends over 14 amino acids. CDR1 MNHEY and CDR2 SVGAGI come from the germline V gene. The CDR3 protein is CASSAQGGSYEQCF. The CDR3 bases are TGTGCCAGCAGTGCACAGGGGGGCTCCTACGAGCAGTGCTTC.

The gene calls are TRBV19 and TRBJ1-2; TRBD1 agrees at 8 bases. The CDR3 is 15 amino acids. Germline trimming cut 4 bases from V and 8 bases from J; bases unmatched to any gene: 12. Germline CDR1 LNHDA, CDR2 SQIVND (reference sequence). The CDR3 nucleotides are TGTGCCAGTAGTAGGGACCCCCAGGGGGCGCAAGGCTACACCTTC. It is translated as CASSRDPQGAQGYTF.

This clone was detected only once. CDR3 sequence: CSVERGRGETQYF. The DNA of the CDR3 is TGCAGCGTTGAACGGGGGAGGGGGGAGACCCAGTACTTC. The chain combines TRBV29-1 with TRBJ2-5, with D perhaps TRBD2 (7 bases). Deletions cut 2 bases from V and 5 bases from J, with 12 bases between. This CDR3 spans 13 amino acids. CDR1 is SQVTM and CDR2 is ANQGSEA in the germline V gene.

The CDR3 sequence: CASSGGGISNQPQHF. CDR3 DNA: TGTGCCAGCAGCGGCGGGGGTATTAGCAATCAGCCCCAGCATTTT. The rearrangement uses TRBV21-1 and TRBJ1-5. TRBV21-1 is a recognized pseudogene. This CDR3 has 15 amino acids.

The chain joins TRBV6-5 to TRBJ1-1; 7 bases match TRBD1. Germline CDR1 MNHEY, CDR2 SVGAGI. This CDR3 comprises 15 residues. Trimming removed 2 bases from V and 3 bases from J; junction bases left unmatched: 6. The CDR3 loop is CASSYHRGVDTEAFF. Here the CDR3 DNA reads TGTGCCAGCAGTTACCACAGGGGAGTGGACACTGAAGCTTTCTTT.

The V gene is TRBV18, the J gene TRBJ1-6; unclear D gene. CDR1 and CDR2 from the germline V gene are KGHSH and LQKENI. This CDR3 is built from 13 residues. Between the trimmed V and J ends, which lost 3 bases and 10 bases, there was a span of 10 bases. The CDR3 DNA sequence: TGTGCCAGCTCACCCCGCGGGGAATCACCCCTCCACTTT. It encodes CASSPRGESPLHF.

The V and J genes are TRBV4-1 and TRBJ2-1; 15 bases are shared with TRBD2. Per germline, CDR1 MGHRA and CDR2 YSYEKL. This CDR3 contains 20 residues. With 0 bases clipped from V and 5 bases from J, the junction kept 11 bases outside the gene matches. CDR3 sequence reads: CASSQDRIRTSGGVHNEQFF. The CDR3 DNA reads as TGCGCCAGCAGCCAAGATCGGATCCGGACTAGCGGGGGGGTCCACAATGAGCAGTTCTTC.

Concerning this clone: Other DNA sequences of this sample code for an identical CDR3. The chain joins TRBV27 to TRBJ1-1; D may be TRBD1 (6 bases). Germline CDR1 MNHEY, CDR2 SMNVEV (reference sequence). Trimming stripped 3 bases from V and 1 base from J, with 6 bases between. The CDR3 has 13 residues. The CDR3 sequence is CASSLGQNTEAFF. The CDR3 DNA follows: TGTGCCAGCAGTTTGGGACAGAACACTGAAGCTTTCTTT.

The chain has TRBV4-1 and TRBJ1-6, with 9 positions matching TRBD1. The CDR3 runs 15 residues. Germline V gives CDR1 MGHRA, CDR2 YSYEKL. The ends lost 4 bases at V and 9 bases at J; junction bases unmatched: 7. Here the CDR3 DNA reads TGCGCCAGCAGCCCCCTGGACAGGGGAGGTTCACCCCTCCACTTT. Translated, it gives CASSPLDRGGSPLHF.

The rearrangement joins TRBV2 to TRBJ1-4; TRBD1 is a possible D gene (6 bases). Germline-derived CDR1 and CDR2 are SNHLY and FYNNEI. The CDR3 covers 14 residues. V lost 10 bases and J lost 4, with 16 bases in between. The CDR3 sequence is CATQGQPSNEKLFF. The CDR3 DNA sequence: TGTGCCACCCAGGGACAACCGAGTAATGAAAAACTGTTTTTT.

The chain couples TRBV28 to TRBJ1-1; perhaps TRBD1 as D (5 bases). This CDR3 contains 14 residues. V gave up 8 bases and J gave up 1 base, with 14 bases separating them. Germline CDR1 reads MDHEN; CDR2 reads SYDVKM. CDR3 in DNA: TGTGCCAGCGGACAAGGGGAGGGGAACACTGAAGCTTTCTTT. The encoded protein is CASGQGEGNTEAFF.